One and the same sample provided the 24 T cell receptor beta chains below, sequenced in a study of response to subunit inactivated influenza vaccine. Via MiXCR, TCRdb re-called the RT-PCR reads, giving one row per CDR3 protein. The sample holds 280,000 or so distinct CDR3 sequences, 21% seen once. The specimen comprised PBMCs from blood, sampled approximately 20 months after vaccination. Every receptor here comes from a man aged 45 to 70 who received an inactivated influenza vaccine.

The chain recombines TRBV3-1 with TRBJ2-7; D unclear. Trimming shortened V by 0 bases and J by 3 bases, and 6 bases separated the two germline ends. CDR3 size: 13 residues. The germline CDR1 and CDR2 sequences are LGHDT and YNNKEL (reference sequence). This CDR3 reads CASSQDPLYEQYF. In DNA form, the CDR3 reads TGTGCCAGCAGCCAAGATCCCCTCTACGAGCAGTACTTC.

This clonotype was counted ten times or more. The rearrangement links TRBV7-9 to TRBJ1-2, with TRBD1 as a possible D gene (5 bases). Trimming cost V 6 bases and J 2 bases, with 16 bases left between them. The CDR3 sequence is 15 residues long. The germline CDR1 and CDR2 sequences are SEHNR and FQNEAQ (reference sequence). CDR3 DNA: TGTGCCAGCAGTTTCCGAGACCAGGGCAACTATGGCTACACCTTC. Its protein product is CASSFRDQGNYGYTF.

V and J are TRBV7-9 and TRBJ1-4; D gene uncertain. The CDR3 extends over 14 amino acids. Trimming took off 5 bases at V and 4 bases at J, with 11 bases between the two ends. Germline V CDR1 and CDR2: SEHNR, FQNEAQ (reference sequence). CDR3 region: CASSPGPYNEKLFF. DNA of the CDR3: TGTGCCAGCAGCCCAGGACCGTATAATGAAAAACTGTTTTTT.

The CDR3 bases are TGCAGTGCTGGGGGGACTTTCCCTCGGGCTTTCTTT. It translates to CSAGGTFPRAFF. This chain uses TRBV20-1 with TRBJ1-1; D perhaps matches TRBD1 (5 bases). Germline assignment: CDR1 DFQATT and CDR2 SNEGSKA (reference sequence). The CDR3 is 12 residues long. V was cut by 5 bases and J by 11 bases, with 18 bases left in between.

J is TRBJ1-2 and V is TRBV20-1, with 7 bases aligning to TRBD1. The CDR3 is 16 residues long. V gave up 3 bases and J gave up 4 bases; unmatched junction bases: 14. Germline CDR1 reads DFQATT; CDR2 reads SNEGSKA (reference sequence). The CDR3 coding sequence is TGCAGTGCTAGTTTAGTTCGGAACAGGGGTTCCTATGGCTACACCTTC. It encodes CSASLVRNRGSYGYTF.

This clonotype has more than one count but fewer than ten. The gene calls are TRBV30 and TRBJ1-2; D is uncertain. This CDR3 contains 17 residues. Trimming pared 4 bases from V and 6 bases from J, leaving 27 bases between. The germline V gene has CDR1 GTSNPN and CDR2 SVGIG (reference sequence). CDR3 sequence reads: CAWIISRATARRHGYTF. CDR3 in DNA: TGTGCCTGGATAATTAGCCGCGCCACGGCGCGGCGACATGGCTACACCTTC. Combining the CDR3 with reference TRBV30 and TRBJ1-2 gives the whole variable domain SQTIHQWPATLVQPVGSPLSLECTVEGTSNPNLYWYRQAAGRGLQLLFYSVGIGQISSEVPQNLSASRPQDRQFILSSKKLLLSDSGFYLCAWIISRATARRHGYTFGSGTRLTVV.

DNA for the CDR3: TGTGCCAGCAGTTTAGCTAGCGGGGGATTAGCCAAAAACATTCAGTACTTC. It codes for CASSLASGGLAKNIQYF. The chain has TRBV28 and TRBJ2-4; TRBD2 matches 10 bases. The CDR3 totals 17 residues. Germline V gives CDR1 MDHEN, CDR2 SYDVKM. Unmatched junction bases numbered 4, after V lost 2 bases and J lost 0 bases.

The sample holds a few counts of this clonotype. The V call is TRBV19, the J call TRBJ1-1; D unresolved. This CDR3 spans 14 amino acids. V lost 3 bases and J lost 1, with 9 bases in between. Looked up from germline, CDR1 is LNHDA and CDR2 is SQIVND (reference sequence). CDR3 coding DNA: TGTGCCAGTAGTATGCGGGAATCGAACACTGAAGCTTTCTTT. Amino acid sequence: CASSMRESNTEAFF.

This rearrangement joins TRBV20-1 to TRBJ2-2; no clear D gene. The germline CDR1 and CDR2 sequences are DFQATT and SNEGSKA (reference sequence). This CDR3 has 14 residues. V was trimmed by 3 bases and J by 2 bases, leaving 10 bases between them. The CDR3: CSARYRSNTGELFF. CDR3 nucleotides: TGCAGTGCTAGGTACAGATCCAACACCGGGGAGCTGTTTTTT.

This clonotype occurred a few times. The chain links TRBV7-2 to TRBJ2-2, with D maybe TRBD2 (6 bases). Germline V gives CDR1 SGHTA, CDR2 FQGNSA. The CDR3 runs to 14 residues. V was pared by 5 bases and J by 4 bases, with 11 bases between. This chain's CDR3 is CASSPRLGTGELFF. CDR3 DNA: TGTGCCAGCAGCCCGAGACTAGGCACCGGGGAGCTGTTTTTT.

The chain has TRBV7-6 and TRBJ1-1; tentatively, D is TRBD1 (5 bases). The CDR3 is made up of 14 amino acids. In germline, CDR1 is SGHVS, CDR2 FNYEAQ. V was pared by 5 bases and J by 3 bases, with 13 bases between. DNA for the CDR3: TGTGCCAGCAGCCCTCGAGGGGTGCACACTGAAGCTTTCTTT. Residues: CASSPRGVHTEAFF.

The chain links TRBV7-2 to TRBJ1-1, with TRBD1 identical over 9 bases. Germline CDR1 reads SGHTA; CDR2 reads FQGNSA. The CDR3 extends over 15 amino acids. Germline trimming cut 5 bases from V and 0 bases from J; bases unmatched to any gene: 4. The CDR3 region is CASSRGQGLNTEAFF. The CDR3 DNA reads TGTGCCAGCAGCAGAGGACAGGGGCTGAACACTGAAGCTTTCTTT.

CDR3 loop: CASSPWGALGMNTEAFF. CDR3 DNA: TGTGCCAGCTCACCGTGGGGGGCCCTCGGCATGAACACTGAAGCTTTCTTT. This rearrangement joins TRBV18 to TRBJ1-1, with D possibly being TRBD1 (6 bases). V lost 3 bases and J 0 bases, leaving 17 bases between the germline ends. Germline lookup yields CDR1 KGHSH and CDR2 LQKENI. The CDR3 is 17 amino acids.

This clonotype was seen a few times. The chain joins TRBV20-1 to TRBJ1-2, with D hard to call. CDR3 length: 12 residues. Trimming cost V 0 bases and J 7 bases, with 9 bases left between them. Germline CDR1 and CDR2: DFQATT and SNEGSKA (reference sequence). The CDR3 is CSARDLGGGYTF. CDR3 DNA: TGCAGTGCTAGAGATTTGGGCGGTGGCTACACCTTC.

The chain recombines TRBV5-1 with TRBJ1-6, with 8 bases matching TRBD1. The germline gives CDR1 SGHRS, CDR2 YFSETQ. The CDR3 length is 17 residues. V dropped 0 bases and J dropped 5; count of bases not matched to a gene: 7. The CDR3 DNA follows: TGCGCCAGCAGCTTGGGGCCTCGGACAGGGAATAATTCACCCCTCCACTTT. Its translation is CASSLGPRTGNNSPLHF.

This clonotype was counted ten times or more. The CDR3 loop reads CASSFSRSSDTQYF. The CDR3 DNA sequence: TGTGCCAGCAGTTTTTCCAGGTCCTCAGATACGCAGTATTTT. The chain employs TRBV12-3 or TRBV12-4 and TRBJ2-3; D is undetermined. The CDR3 consists of 14 residues. V lost 3 bases, J lost 4 bases, and 11 bases lay in between.

This clonotype was detected only a few times. The chain employs TRBV12-3 or TRBV12-4 and TRBJ1-2; D not certain. This CDR3 spans 11 amino acids. The germline V and J ends were trimmed by 3 bases and 6 bases, with 5 bases remaining between them. The CDR3 is CASSFKNGYTF. DNA of the CDR3: TGTGCCAGCAGTTTTAAGAATGGCTACACCTTC.

This clonotype was counted only a few times. The CDR3 sequence: CASGTETQYF. CDR3 DNA sequence: TGTGCCAGCGGGACTGAGACCCAGTACTTC. The genes are TRBV7-9 and TRBJ2-5, with a weak D call TRBD2 (6 bases). The length of the CDR3 is 10 residues. With 8 bases removed from V and 5 bases from J, the gap between germline ends came to 6 bases. Germline assignment: CDR1 SEHNR and CDR2 FQNEAQ (reference sequence).

The V gene is TRBV27, the J gene TRBJ2-1; a weak D match, TRBD1 (6 bases). Trimming shortened V by 5 bases and J by 4 bases, and 12 bases separated the two germline ends. The CDR3 runs to 14 residues. Germline CDR1 MNHEY, CDR2 SMNVEV (reference sequence). The CDR3 here is CASSPRTEYNEQFF. As DNA, the CDR3 is TGTGCCAGCAGTCCGCGGACAGAGTACAATGAGCAGTTCTTC.

This clonotype has more than one count but fewer than ten. The chain has TRBV7-6 and TRBJ2-5; D is ambiguous. CDR1 and CDR2 from the germline V gene are SGHVS and FNYEAQ. The CDR3 spans 14 residues. V was pared by 5 bases and J by 3 bases, with 13 bases between. The CDR3 loop reads CASSPKPREETQYF. The CDR3 bases are TGTGCCAGCAGCCCAAAGCCCCGGGAAGAGACCCAGTACTTC.

This clonotype was observed a single time. V gene TRBV4-2 combines with J gene TRBJ2-1; 12 bases line up with TRBD2. The CDR3 runs 19 residues. V shed 3 bases and J 6 bases; nucleotides not matched to a gene: 15. CDR1 and CDR2 (germline): LGHNA, YNFKEQ. The CDR3 DNA reads as TGTGCCAGCAGCCAGGCTGGGACTAGCGGGCGTTGGACTAGCAATGAGCAGTTCTTC. This encodes CASSQAGTSGRWTSNEQFF.

This clonotype was picked up a small number of times. V and J are TRBV24-1 and TRBJ2-5; D may correspond to TRBD1 or TRBD2 (6 bases each). The CDR3 spans 13 residues. Germline V gives CDR1 KGHDR, CDR2 SFDVKD. Between the trimmed V and J ends, which lost 9 bases and 3 bases, there was a span of 13 bases. DNA for the CDR3: TGTGCCACCGGAGAAGGGGGGAAAGAGACCCAGTACTTC. The encoded protein is CATGEGGKETQYF.

This clonotype turned up a few times. The chain joins TRBV15 to TRBJ1-3; D uncertain. This CDR3 region has 14 residues. CDR1 and CDR2 from the germline V gene are LNHNV and YYDKDF (reference sequence). V was pared by 4 bases and J by 0 bases, with 7 bases between. This CDR3 is CATSKDPSGNTIYF. CDR3 DNA: TGTGCCACCAGCAAGGACCCCTCTGGAAACACCATATATTTT.

In this sample, this clonotype turned up many times. The V and J genes are TRBV4-3 and TRBJ1-3; the D gene is possibly TRBD1 (6 bases). This CDR3 contains 18 residues. The V and J ends lost 4 bases and 1 base respectively, with 20 bases between them. Germline CDR1 LGHNA, CDR2 YSLEER. CDR3 amino acids: CASSPADRRGTSGNTIYF. CDR3 DNA sequence: TGCGCCAGCAGCCCCGCCGACCGAAGGGGGACTTCTGGAAACACCATATATTTT.